A single sample gave rise to the 8 T cell receptor beta chains below, sequenced in a study of graft-versus-host responses after intestinal transplantation. Some clones are missing from TCRdb's copy, which holds only in-frame ones; the method was immunoSEQ multiplex PCR. The table lists approximately 97,000 clones, 85% to 95% of them singletons. These receptors lack a known antigen. Sequenced material: unstimulated CD8+ T cells sorted from spleen or lymph node cells, taken before transplant. These receptors were collected from a human donor who was the organ donor for an intestinal transplant.

The V call is TRBV11-2, the J call TRBJ2-3; 10 bases line up with TRBD1. The V gene's germline CDR1 is SGHAT and CDR2 FQNNGV. Unmatched junction bases numbered 9, after V lost 3 bases and J lost 3 bases. CDR3 length: 17 residues. The CDR3 loop reads CASSFESRDRGTDTQYF. The CDR3 nucleotides read TGTGCCAGCAGCTTCGAGTCCCGGGACAGGGGAACAGATACGCAGTATTTT.

This sequence joins TRBV7-9 and TRBJ1-1; unclear D gene. Between the trimmed V and J ends, which lost 5 bases and 5 bases, there was a span of 15 bases. The germline CDR1 and CDR2 sequences are SEHNR and FQNEAQ (reference sequence). The CDR3 is 14 residues long. CDR3 in DNA: TGTGCCAGCAGCCCCCACTCGGTTCTTACTGAAGCTTTCTTT. It translates to CASSPHSVLTEAFF.

The gene calls are TRBV27 and TRBJ2-3; possibly TRBD1 for D (6 bases). V gave up 1 base and J gave up 2 bases, with 16 bases separating them. CDR3 size: 17 residues. Per the germline V gene, CDR1 is MNHEY and CDR2 is SMNVEV (reference sequence). The CDR3 DNA is TGTGCCAGCAGTTTATGGGGAAACAGGGAATCCACAGATACGCAGTATTTT. Amino acids: CASSLWGNRESTDTQYF.

This chain links TRBV27 with TRBJ2-5; D unresolved. The CDR3 consists of 15 residues. Per the germline V gene, CDR1 is MNHEY and CDR2 is SMNVEV (reference sequence). Deletions cut 10 bases from V and 4 bases from J, with 22 bases between. CDR3 DNA: TGTGCCACAAGGAGAGTGTCTAGTACGCGAGAGACCCAGTACTTC. Translating gives CATRRVSSTRETQYF.

V usage is TRBV11-2 and J usage is TRBJ2-1, with 12 bases aligning to TRBD2. This CDR3 comprises 18 residues. V dropped 2 bases and J dropped 6; count of bases not matched to a gene: 11. Germline V gene data show CDR1 as SGHAT and CDR2 as FQNNGV. CDR3 region: CASSLRPSSGGESNEQFF. The CDR3, as DNA: TGTGCCAGCAGCTTACGGCCATCTAGCGGGGGGGAATCCAATGAGCAGTTCTTC.

The rearrangement joins TRBV7-9 to TRBJ1-1, with D hard to call. CDR1 SEHNR and CDR2 FQNEAQ come from the germline V gene (reference sequence). V was pared by 6 bases and J by 4 bases, with 9 bases between. The CDR3 totals 12 residues. This chain's CDR3 is CASSSISTEAFF. CDR3 DNA: TGTGCCAGCAGTAGCATATCCACTGAAGCTTTCTTT.

This chain connects TRBV5-1 to TRBJ1-4; tentatively, D is TRBD1 (5 bases). Germline CDR1 reads SGHRS; CDR2 reads YFSETQ. Between the trimmed V and J ends, which lost 0 bases and 3 bases, there was a span of 12 bases. The CDR3 totals 16 residues. CDR3 coding DNA: TGCGCCAGCAGCTTGGTAGTCGGGGGTTCTAATGAAAAACTGTTTTTT. The encoded protein is CASSLVVGGSNEKLFF.

The rearrangement joins TRBV7-3 to TRBJ2-1; the D is unclear. Trimming took off 3 bases at V and 4 bases at J, with 13 bases between the two ends. This CDR3 has 15 amino acids. From germline, CDR1 is SGHTA and CDR2 FQGTGA. The CDR3 loop reads CASSFLARSYNEQFF. In nucleotides, the CDR3 is TGTGCCAGCAGCTTCCTTGCACGGTCTTACAATGAGCAGTTCTTC.